This is a list of T cell receptor beta chains from one sample in a study of shared clonotypes between healthy human individuals. Sequencing used immunoSEQ multiplex PCR; TCRdb keeps in-frame clones, though not all of them. The sample includes about 2.5 million clones, 85% to 95% seen only once; the top ten take around 0.4%. The sequencing sample was made of naive CD4+ T cells from PBMCs. The receptors stem from a man aged 18-30 years in good health. Some clones in this sample may be carry-over from other donors' samples. CDR3s include the opening cysteine and the closing phenylalanine or tryptophan. A D gene is named only where the DNA matches it firmly. Size values are once, few and many counts, or a class for expanded clones, and some rows have none.

TRBV27	NA	NA	TRBJ1-5	CASTRAGPNQPQHF	TGTGCCTCCACCAGGGCGGGACCCAATCAGCCCCAGCATTTT
TRBV9	NA	TRBD2	TRBJ2-5	CASSVTSGTNQETQYF	TGTGCCAGCAGCGTTACTAGCGGGACCAACCAAGAGACCCAGTACTTC
TRBV6-5	NA	NA	TRBJ1-2	CASSRAPTGSGYTF	TGTGCCAGCAGTCGCGCCCCTACAGGGTCTGGCTACACCTTC
TRBV27	NA	NA	TRBJ2-7	CASSLQTFGYEQYF	TGTGCCAGCAGTCTCCAGACTTTTGGTTACGAGCAGTACTTC
TRBV2	NA	TRBD2	TRBJ2-6	CATTSTGLALSGANVLTF	TGTGCCACCACCAGCACGGGACTAGCCCTGTCTGGGGCCAACGTCCTGACTTTC
TRBV19	NA	TRBD2	TRBJ2-7	CASSIDNSGSQHEQYF	TGTGCCAGTAGTATAGATAATAGCGGGAGTCAGCACGAGCAGTACTTC
TRBV5-1	NA	NA	TRBJ2-7	CASGNQGVSYEQYF	TGCGCCAGCGGGAACCAAGGGGTCTCCTACGAGCAGTACTTC
TRBV27	once	TRBD2	TRBJ2-2	CASRIIGTSGGTGELFF	TGTGCCAGCAGAATAATAGGGACTAGCGGCGGCACCGGGGAGCTGTTTTTT
TRBV6-5	NA	NA	TRBJ1-1	CASGKRGPEAFF	TGTGCCAGCGGTAAAAGGGGACCTGAAGCTTTCTTT
TRBV5-4	NA	NA	TRBJ2-1	CASSSSTENEQFF	TGTGCCAGCAGCTCATCGACCGAAAATGAGCAGTTCTTC
TRBV27	once	TRBD2	TRBJ2-7	CASRVPGAGGYEQYF	TGTGCCAGCAGGGTCCCCGGCGCGGGAGGGTACGAGCAGTACTTC
TRBV4-1	NA	NA	TRBJ2-1	CASSLEGVSLKVEQFF	TGCGCCAGCAGCCTCGAAGGAGTCTCGTTGAAGGTTGAGCAGTTCTTC
TRBV6-5	NA	NA	TRBJ2-7	CASRGTGEQYF	TGTGCCAGCAGGGGAACGGGCGAGCAGTACTTC
TRBV28	NA	TRBD1	TRBJ1-1	CALLGQGGTEAFF	TGTGCCCTTTTGGGACAGGGGGGAACTGAAGCTTTCTTT
TRBV10-3	NA	NA	TRBJ1-2	CAITGPVGYTF	TGTGCCATCACAGGGCCAGTCGGCTACACCTTC
TRBV5-4	once	NA	TRBJ2-3	CASSPAGVDTQYF	TGTGCCAGCAGCCCCGCAGGGGTGGATACGCAGTATTTT
TRBV7-3	NA	TRBD1	TRBJ2-1	CASSTGQKYNEQFF	TGTGCCAGCAGCACGGGACAGAAGTACAATGAGCAGTTCTTC
TRBV14	NA	TRBD1	TRBJ2-5	CASSSSRWRDRDQETQYF	TGTGCCAGCAGCTCTAGCAGATGGCGGGACAGGGACCAAGAGACCCAGTACTTC
TRBV28	NA	NA	TRBJ1-5	CASSSSSRGGWASNQPQHF	TGTGCCAGCAGTTCCTCCAGTAGGGGGGGATGGGCCAGCAATCAGCCCCAGCATTTT
TRBV7-6	once	TRBD1	TRBJ1-5	CASSPGGPLEQPQHF	TGTGCCAGCAGCCCAGGGGGGCCCCTTGAGCAGCCCCAGCATTTT
TRBV7-3	few	TRBD2	TRBJ2-7	CASSLGTSGSYEQYF	TGTGCCAGCAGCCTCGGGACTAGCGGGAGTTACGAGCAGTACTTC
TRBV2	NA	NA	TRBJ1-5	CASSVTDYSNQPQHF	TGTGCCAGCAGTGTAACCGACTATAGCAATCAGCCCCAGCATTTT
TRBV5-1	NA	NA	TRBJ2-3	CASSLFRVGSDTQYF	TGCGCCAGCAGCTTGTTCAGGGTCGGTTCAGATACGCAGTATTTT
TRBV15	NA	NA	TRBJ1-1	CATTGMNTEAFF	TGTGCCACCACCGGGATGAACACTGAAGCTTTCTTT
TRBV25-1	once	NA	TRBJ2-7	CASSERGAAYEQYF	TGTGCCAGCAGTGAACGGGGGGCCGCCTACGAGCAGTACTTC
TRBV30	NA	NA	TRBJ1-2	CAWGEGDWRNGYTF	TGTGCCTGGGGGGAGGGGGATTGGAGGAATGGCTACACCTTC
TRBV9	NA	NA	TRBJ2-3	CASSERGASTDTQYF	TGTGCCAGCAGTGAAAGAGGAGCTTCCACAGATACGCAGTATTTT
TRBV15	NA	NA	TRBJ2-7	CATSRDGGAKRYEQYF	TGTGCCACCAGCAGAGATGGAGGGGCCAAACGCTACGAGCAGTACTTC
TRBV10-3	NA	NA	TRBJ1-1	CAIRLLVDGEAFF	TGTGCCATCAGATTATTGGTGGATGGTGAAGCTTTCTTT
TRBV9	NA	NA	TRBJ2-2	CASSVDLRKNTGELFF	TGTGCCAGCAGCGTAGATCTGAGAAAAAACACCGGGGAGCTGTTTTTT
TRBV5-1	once	NA	TRBJ2-3	CASSLSPGASTDTQYF	TGCGCCAGCAGCTTGTCCCCAGGGGCTAGCACAGATACGCAGTATTTT
TRBV30	NA	TRBD2	TRBJ2-3	CAWSVGGLAGADTQYF	TGTGCCTGGAGTGTAGGGGGTTTAGCGGGAGCAGATACGCAGTATTTT
TRBV6-1	NA	NA	TRBJ2-7	CASTTGPYEQYF	TGTGCCAGCACCACAGGACCATACGAGCAGTACTTC
TRBV6-5	NA	TRBD2	TRBJ2-7	CASSYSLRLAGEEQYF	TGTGCCAGCAGTTACTCTCTTCGACTAGCGGGAGAGGAGCAGTACTTC
TRBV27	NA	TRBD1	TRBJ1-5	CASSPAGQGIGSNQPQHF	TGTGCCAGCAGTCCCGCGGGACAGGGGATTGGTAGCAATCAGCCCCAGCATTTT
TRBV18	NA	TRBD1	TRBJ1-1	CASSPRQGGGSDTEAFF	TGTGCCAGCTCACCACGGCAGGGGGGGGGATCCGACACTGAAGCTTTCTTT
TRBV7-6	NA	TRBD1	TRBJ1-2	CASSPRTGDYGYTF	TGTGCCAGCAGCCCTCGGACAGGGGACTATGGCTACACCTTC
TRBV6-1	NA	TRBD1	TRBJ2-5	CASSGGQGRETQYF	TGTGCCAGCAGTGGGGGACAGGGGCGGGAGACCCAGTACTTC
TRBV28	NA	NA	TRBJ2-1	CASSPLHSSYNEQFF	TGTGCCAGCAGTCCGCTGCATAGCTCCTACAATGAGCAGTTCTTC
TRBV7-2	NA	TRBD1	TRBJ1-5	CASSLAGTGIRQPQHF	TGTGCCAGCAGCCTGGCAGGGACAGGGATAAGACAGCCCCAGCATTTT
TRBV5-5	NA	NA	TRBJ2-4	CASSLRSSLYEDIQYF	TGTGCCAGCAGCTTGAGGTCTAGCCTGTATGAGGACATTCAGTACTTC
TRBV5-1	NA	NA	TRBJ1-4	CASSFSSNEKLFF	TGCGCCAGCAGCTTTAGTTCTAATGAAAAACTGTTTTTT
TRBV7-8	NA	NA	TRBJ2-3	CASSIRPWMVTDTQYF	TGTGCCAGCAGCATACGGCCTTGGATGGTCACAGATACGCAGTATTTT
TRBV29-1	NA	TRBD2	TRBJ2-3	CSVGGPSGSLKDTQYF	TGCAGCGTGGGGGGCCCTAGCGGGAGTCTAAAAGATACGCAGTATTTT
TRBV11-2	NA	TRBD1	TRBJ2-3	CASSAPDDRGRYF	TGTGCCAGCAGCGCCCCCGATGACAGGGGTCGGTATTTT
TRBV28	NA	NA	TRBJ2-6	CASSLMQDLNVLTF	TGTGCCAGCAGCCTGATGCAGGATCTCAACGTCCTGACTTTC
TRBV7-9	NA	NA	TRBJ2-1	CASTSNGDSYNEQFF	TGTGCCAGCACCTCTAACGGGGATAGCTACAATGAGCAGTTCTTC
TRBV28	NA	NA	TRBJ2-1	CASSLSGPYNEQFF	TGTGCCAGCAGTTTATCCGGACCGTACAATGAGCAGTTCTTC
TRBV5-5	NA	NA	TRBJ1-1	CASRKVRDLNTEAFF	TGTGCCAGCAGGAAAGTCAGGGACTTGAACACTGAAGCTTTCTTT
TRBV18	NA	TRBD1	TRBJ2-1	CASSPGTGGYNEQFF	TGTGCCAGCTCACCTGGGACAGGGGGTTACAATGAGCAGTTCTTC
TRBV7-7	NA	NA	TRBJ2-2	CASSFGTPWSGELFF	TGTGCCAGCAGCTTCGGGACTCCCTGGTCCGGGGAGCTGTTTTTT